This is a list of T cell receptor beta chains from one sample in a study of identical twins. TCRdb independently ran MiXCR on the 5' RACE reads; one entry per CDR3 protein. The sample lists approximately 220,000 distinct CDR3 sequences; 7% to 8.5% were seen once. The same data also contributed to another study, on yellow fever vaccine responses in identical twins.

Sequenced: CD8+ T cells sorted from blood. All receptors derive from a woman younger than 35 in good health. The conserved cysteine and the conserved F or W are not part of the CDR3 here.

16,TRBJ2-3,TRBV20-1,SAKGNLAGGRGTDTQY
12,TRBJ1-5,TRBV29-1,SVGTGNSNQPQH
14,TRBJ1-1,TRBV15,ATSRDPGAQGTEAF
11,TRBJ2-5,TRBV6-6,ASSHGEKETQY
15,TRBJ2-1,TRBV3-1,ASSRVLGGRPYNEQF
12,TRBJ2-1,TRBV28,ASSPGSSYNEQF
16,TRBJ2-3,TRBV5-1,ASNLLPPRLRGADTQY
13,TRBJ1-5,TRBV5-6,ASSLGQGRDQPQH
12,TRBJ1-5,TRBV15,ATADRGVNQPQH
13,TRBJ2-7,TRBV5-8,ASSFATGTLYEQY
12,TRBJ2-7,TRBV7-9,ASSLSETTYEQY
15,TRBJ2-6,TRBV15,ATSTYQQGSGANVLT
13,TRBJ2-1,TRBV20-1,SARELRGSYNEQF
15,TRBJ2-5,TRBV2,ASSEFKGQGFQETQY
12,TRBJ1-1,TRBV13,ASRPQGMNTEAF
13,TRBJ2-6,TRBV4-1,ASSFRLGGANVLT
12,TRBJ1-2,TRBV28,ASSFPTAKYGYT
12,TRBJ2-5,TRBV5-1,ASSLVGSRGAQY
14,TRBJ1-3,TRBV21-1,ASSKGDRRTGNTIY
15,TRBJ1-1,TRBV4-1,ASSPRELQGTRTEAF
13,TRBJ2-1,TRBV6-4,ASSDGTSGGNEQF
14,TRBJ2-3,TRBV20-1,SARETGTSLLDTQY
16,TRBJ2-2,TRBV28,ASSSGPGTSDHTGELF
14,TRBJ2-3,TRBV7-2,ASSLDPGGLTDTQY
14,TRBJ2-5,TRBV7-7,ASSLGGGLVQETQY
17,TRBJ2-3,TRBV9,ASSVLGGVAGEGEDTQY
10,TRBJ2-1,TRBV10-2,ASSDDFNEQF
12,TRBJ1-1,TRBV12-3/TRBV12-4,ASSFTGGGTEAF
10,TRBJ2-5,TRBV2,ASQGLGETQY
14,TRBJ2-7,TRBV3-1,ASSQDDYRGWYEQY
14,TRBJ2-1,TRBV5-4,ASTLTSGSIWNEQF
11,TRBJ1-1,TRBV29-1,SVVPSEGTEAF
9,TRBJ2-1,TRBV6-1,ASSEFNEQF
14,TRBJ2-7,TRBV7-9,ASSPPSAGNRYEQY
11,TRBJ1-3,TRBV12-3/TRBV12-4,ASSIVSGNTIY
10,TRBJ2-2,TRBV29-1,SADSNTGELF
11,TRBJ2-1,TRBV11-2,ASSWDGYNEQF
14,TRBJ1-1,TRBV20-1,SASPTARRDRGRAF
13,TRBJ2-7,TRBV12-3/TRBV12-4,ASSFGGTGNHEQY
14,TRBJ2-1,TRBV7-8,ASSLPSGGVRKEQF
14,TRBJ2-5,TRBV6-1,ASSEGPSGVKETQY
13,TRBJ2-1,TRBV20-1,SASFASERYNEQF
14,TRBJ1-3,TRBV7-9,ASSLSRRDSGNTIY
12,TRBJ2-6,TRBV7-9,ASSTPSGANVLT
13,TRBJ2-5,TRBV7-2,ASSAHRGSQETQY
16,TRBJ2-1,TRBV29-1,SVVPGLAGGPRYNEQF
13,TRBJ2-3,TRBV4-1,ASSPTTIGQDTQY
11,TRBJ2-2,TRBV9,ASEERGTGELF